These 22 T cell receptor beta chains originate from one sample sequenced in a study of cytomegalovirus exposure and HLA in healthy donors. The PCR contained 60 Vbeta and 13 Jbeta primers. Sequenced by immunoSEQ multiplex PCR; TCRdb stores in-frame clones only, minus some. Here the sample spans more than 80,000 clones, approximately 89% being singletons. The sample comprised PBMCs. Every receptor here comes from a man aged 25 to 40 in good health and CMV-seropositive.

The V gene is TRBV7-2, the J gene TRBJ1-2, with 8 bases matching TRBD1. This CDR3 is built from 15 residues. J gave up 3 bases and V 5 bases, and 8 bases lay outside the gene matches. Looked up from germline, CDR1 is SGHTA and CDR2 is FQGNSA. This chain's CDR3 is CASSPQGAIDYGYTF. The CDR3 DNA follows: TGTGCCAGCAGCCCCCAGGGGGCGATTGACTATGGCTACACCTTC.

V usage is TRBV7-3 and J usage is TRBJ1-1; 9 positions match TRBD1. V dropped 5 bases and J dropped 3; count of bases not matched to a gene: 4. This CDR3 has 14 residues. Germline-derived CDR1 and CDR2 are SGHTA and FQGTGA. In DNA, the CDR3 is TGTGCCAGCAGCACCGGACAGGGGCACACTGAAGCTTTCTTT. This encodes CASSTGQGHTEAFF. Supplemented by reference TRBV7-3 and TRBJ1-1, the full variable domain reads GAGVSQTPSNKVTEKGKYVELRCDPISGHTALYWYRQSLGQGPEFLIYFQGTGAADDSGLPNDRFFAVRPEGSVSTLKIQRTERGDSAVYLCASSTGQGHTEAFFGQGTRLTVV.

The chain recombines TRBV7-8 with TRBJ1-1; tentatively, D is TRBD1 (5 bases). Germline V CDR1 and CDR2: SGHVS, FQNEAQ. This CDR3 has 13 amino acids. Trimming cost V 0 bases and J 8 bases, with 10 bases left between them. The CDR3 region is CASSLAGQGEAFF. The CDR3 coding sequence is TGTGCCAGCAGCTTAGCGGGGCAGGGAGAAGCTTTCTTT.

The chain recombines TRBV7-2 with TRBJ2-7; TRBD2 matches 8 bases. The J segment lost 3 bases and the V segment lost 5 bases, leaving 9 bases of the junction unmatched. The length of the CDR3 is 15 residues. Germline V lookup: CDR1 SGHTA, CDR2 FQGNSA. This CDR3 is CASSPGPGGSYEQYF. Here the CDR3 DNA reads TGTGCCAGCAGCCCCGGGCCGGGGGGGAGCTACGAGCAGTACTTC.

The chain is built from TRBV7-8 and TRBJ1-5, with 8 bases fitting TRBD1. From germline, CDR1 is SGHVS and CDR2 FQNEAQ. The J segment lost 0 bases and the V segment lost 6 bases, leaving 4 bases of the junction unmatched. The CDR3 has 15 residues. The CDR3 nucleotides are TGTGCCAGCAGGGAACAGGGGGATAGCAATCAGCCCCAGCATTTT. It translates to CASREQGDSNQPQHF.

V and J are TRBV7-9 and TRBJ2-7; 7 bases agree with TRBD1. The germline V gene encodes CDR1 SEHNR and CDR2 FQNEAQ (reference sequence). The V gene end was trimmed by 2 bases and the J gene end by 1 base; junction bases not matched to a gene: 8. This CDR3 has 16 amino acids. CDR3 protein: CASSLYGTVSSYEQYF. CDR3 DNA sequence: TGTGCCAGCAGCTTATACGGGACAGTCAGTTCCTACGAGCAGTACTTC.

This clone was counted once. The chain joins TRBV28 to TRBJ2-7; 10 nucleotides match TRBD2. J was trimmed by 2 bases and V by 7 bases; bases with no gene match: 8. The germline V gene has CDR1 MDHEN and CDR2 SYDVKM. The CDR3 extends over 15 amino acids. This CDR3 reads CASNTQAGGPYEQYF. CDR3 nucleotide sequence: TGTGCCAGCAATACCCAAGCGGGAGGGCCCTACGAGCAGTACTTC.

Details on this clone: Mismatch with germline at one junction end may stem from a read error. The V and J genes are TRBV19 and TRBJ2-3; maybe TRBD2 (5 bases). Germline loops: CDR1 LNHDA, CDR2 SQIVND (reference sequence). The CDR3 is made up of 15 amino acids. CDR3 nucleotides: TGCGCCAGTAGTATAGGAGGAGGTTTCTCAGATACGCAGTATTTT. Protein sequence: CASSIGGGFSDTQYF.

This CDR3 is CATSNRGKESYGYTF. As DNA, the CDR3 is TGTGCCACCAGCAACAGGGGTAAAGAATCCTATGGCTACACCTTC. V is TRBV27 and J is TRBJ1-2; 7 nucleotides agree with TRBD1. Germline CDR1 and CDR2: MNHEY and SMNVEV (reference sequence). The CDR3 covers 15 residues. Unmatched junction bases numbered 15, after V lost 10 bases and J lost 4 bases.

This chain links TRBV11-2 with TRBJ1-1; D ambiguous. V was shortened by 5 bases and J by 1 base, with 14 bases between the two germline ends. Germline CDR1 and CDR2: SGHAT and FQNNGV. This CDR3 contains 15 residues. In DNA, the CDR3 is TGTGCCAGCAGCCCTCGGTCAATCGAGAACACTGAAGCTTTCTTT. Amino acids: CASSPRSIENTEAFF.

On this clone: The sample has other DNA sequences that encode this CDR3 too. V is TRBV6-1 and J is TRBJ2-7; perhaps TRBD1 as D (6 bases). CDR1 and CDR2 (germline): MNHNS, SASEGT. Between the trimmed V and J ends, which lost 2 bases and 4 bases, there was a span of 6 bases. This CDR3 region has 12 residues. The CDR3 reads CASSERGYEQYF. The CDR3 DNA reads TGTGCCAGCAGTGAAAGGGGGTACGAGCAGTACTTC.

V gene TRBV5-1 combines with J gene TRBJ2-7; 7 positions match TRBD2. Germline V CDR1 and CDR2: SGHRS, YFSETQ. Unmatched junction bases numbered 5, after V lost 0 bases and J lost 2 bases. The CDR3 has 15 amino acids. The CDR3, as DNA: TGCGCCAGCAGCTTGGGGCCCAGCGGGACCTACGAGCAGTACTTC. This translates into CASSLGPSGTYEQYF.

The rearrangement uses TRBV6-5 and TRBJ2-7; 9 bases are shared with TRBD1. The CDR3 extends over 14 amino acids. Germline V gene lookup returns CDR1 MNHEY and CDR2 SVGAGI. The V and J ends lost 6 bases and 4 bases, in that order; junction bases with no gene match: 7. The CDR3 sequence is CASRPMGQGYEQYF. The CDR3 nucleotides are TGTGCCAGCAGACCGATGGGACAGGGATACGAGCAGTACTTC.

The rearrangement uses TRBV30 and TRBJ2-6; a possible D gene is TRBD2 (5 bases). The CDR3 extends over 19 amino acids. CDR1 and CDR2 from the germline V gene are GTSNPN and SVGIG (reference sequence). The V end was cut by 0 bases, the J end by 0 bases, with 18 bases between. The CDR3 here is CAWSVQRTLLSSGANVLTF. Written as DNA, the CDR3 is TGTGCCTGGAGTGTACAAAGGACTCTACTCAGCTCTGGGGCCAACGTCCTGACTTTC.

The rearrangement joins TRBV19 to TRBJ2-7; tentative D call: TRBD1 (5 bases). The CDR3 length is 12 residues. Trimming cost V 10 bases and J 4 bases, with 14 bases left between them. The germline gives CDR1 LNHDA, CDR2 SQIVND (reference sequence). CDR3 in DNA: TGTGCCACCAAAGCCCAGGGTTACGAGCAGTACTTC. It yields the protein CATKAQGYEQYF.

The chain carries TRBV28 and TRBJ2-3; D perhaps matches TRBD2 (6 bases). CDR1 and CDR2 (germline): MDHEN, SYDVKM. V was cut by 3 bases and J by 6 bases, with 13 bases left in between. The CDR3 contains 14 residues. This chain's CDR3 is CASSLEGKRDTQYF. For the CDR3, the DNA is TGTGCCAGCAGTTTGGAGGGGAAGAGGGATACGCAGTATTTT.

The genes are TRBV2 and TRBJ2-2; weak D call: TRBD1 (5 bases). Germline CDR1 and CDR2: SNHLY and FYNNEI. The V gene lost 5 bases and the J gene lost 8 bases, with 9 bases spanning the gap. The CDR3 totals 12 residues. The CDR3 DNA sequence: TGTGCCAGCAGTCTCAGGGTAGGGGAGCTGTTTTTT. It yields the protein CASSLRVGELFF.

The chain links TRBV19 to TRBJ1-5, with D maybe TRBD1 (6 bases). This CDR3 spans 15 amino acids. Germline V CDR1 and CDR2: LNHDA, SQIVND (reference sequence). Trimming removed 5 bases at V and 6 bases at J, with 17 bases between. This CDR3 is CASSSKGEYTQPQHF. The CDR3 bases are TGTGCCAGTAGTTCCAAGGGGGAGTATACTCAGCCCCAGCATTTT.

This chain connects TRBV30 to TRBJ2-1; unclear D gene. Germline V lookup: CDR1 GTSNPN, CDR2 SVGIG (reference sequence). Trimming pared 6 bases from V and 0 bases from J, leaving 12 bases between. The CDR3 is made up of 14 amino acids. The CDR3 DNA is TGTGCCTGTAAACCCTCGGGCTCCTACAATGAGCAGTTCTTC. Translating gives CACKPSGSYNEQFF.

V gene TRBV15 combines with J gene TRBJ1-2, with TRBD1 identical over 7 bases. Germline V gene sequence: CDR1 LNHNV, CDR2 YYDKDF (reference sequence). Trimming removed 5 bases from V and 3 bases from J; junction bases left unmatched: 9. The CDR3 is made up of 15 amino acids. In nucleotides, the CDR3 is TGTGCCACCAGCGGACCGATTACAGGGGACTATGGCTACACCTTC. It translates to CATSGPITGDYGYTF. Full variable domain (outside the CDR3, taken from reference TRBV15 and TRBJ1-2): DAMVIQNPRYQVTQFGKPVTLSCSQTLNHNVMYWYQQKSSQAPKLLFHYYDKDFNNEADTPDNFQSRRPNTSFCFLDIRSPGLGDTAMYLCATSGPITGDYGYTFGSGTRLTVV.

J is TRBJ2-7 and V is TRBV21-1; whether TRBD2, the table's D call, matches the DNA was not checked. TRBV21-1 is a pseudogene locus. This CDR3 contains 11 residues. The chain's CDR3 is CASSKLLEQYF. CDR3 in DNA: TGTGCCAGCAGCAAACTTCTGGAGCAGTACTTC.

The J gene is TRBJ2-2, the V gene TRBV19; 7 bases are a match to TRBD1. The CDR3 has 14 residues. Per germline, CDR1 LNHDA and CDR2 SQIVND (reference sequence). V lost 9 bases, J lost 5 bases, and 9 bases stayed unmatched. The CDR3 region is CASLDRAVTGELFF. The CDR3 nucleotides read TGTGCCAGCCTTGACAGGGCGGTAACCGGGGAGCTGTTTTTT.